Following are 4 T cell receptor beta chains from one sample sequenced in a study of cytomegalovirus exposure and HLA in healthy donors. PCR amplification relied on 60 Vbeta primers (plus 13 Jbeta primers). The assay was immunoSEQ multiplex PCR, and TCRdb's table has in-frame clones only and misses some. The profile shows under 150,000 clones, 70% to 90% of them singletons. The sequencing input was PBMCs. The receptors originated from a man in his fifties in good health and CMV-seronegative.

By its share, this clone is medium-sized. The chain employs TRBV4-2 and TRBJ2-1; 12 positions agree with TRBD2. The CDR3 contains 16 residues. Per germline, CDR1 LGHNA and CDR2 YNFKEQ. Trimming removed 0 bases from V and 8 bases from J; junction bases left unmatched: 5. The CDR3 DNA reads TGTGCCAGCAGCCAAGATCCTAGCGGGGGGGCCGATGAGCAGTTCTTC. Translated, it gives CASSQDPSGGADEQFF.

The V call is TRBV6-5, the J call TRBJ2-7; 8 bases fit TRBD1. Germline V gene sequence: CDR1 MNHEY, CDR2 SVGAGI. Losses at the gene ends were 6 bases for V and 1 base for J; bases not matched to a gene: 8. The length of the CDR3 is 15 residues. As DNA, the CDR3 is TGTGCCAGCAGGAGACCGGGACAGGAATCCTACGAGCAGTACTTC. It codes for CASRRPGQESYEQYF.

The DNA of the CDR3 is TGTGCCAGCACTCGGACAGCTAACTATGGCTACACCTTC. Translating it yields CASTRTANYGYTF. The chain links TRBV6-1 to TRBJ1-2, with a tentative D call TRBD1 (6 bases). The CDR3 extends over 13 amino acids. Trimming took off 7 bases at V and 0 bases at J, with 9 bases between the two ends. Germline CDR1 and CDR2: MNHNS and SASEGT.

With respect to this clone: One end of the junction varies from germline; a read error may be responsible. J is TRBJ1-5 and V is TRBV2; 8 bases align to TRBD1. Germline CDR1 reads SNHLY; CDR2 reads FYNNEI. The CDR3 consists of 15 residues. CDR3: CASSEIPGGNEPQHF. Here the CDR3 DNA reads TGTGCCAGCAGTGAAATCCCAGGGGGCAATGAGCCCCAGCATTTT.